The 26 T cell receptor beta chains listed next were all sequenced from one sample in a study of blood T cells in healthy people across ages. A second roughly 7 to 12 cycle PCR used barcoded and J-beta primers. MiXCR, applied by TCRdb to the 5' RACE reads, yields one record per CDR3 protein. The table lists over 950,000 distinct CDR3 sequences, 30% to 40% of them singletons, with over 10% in the top ten. The sample comprised blood. Receptor source: a man aged 18 to 29 in good health.

The chain employs TRBV12-3 or TRBV12-4 and TRBJ2-3; TRBD2 agrees at 10 bases. This CDR3 spans 16 amino acids. Germline trimming cut 5 bases from V and 2 bases from J; bases unmatched to any gene: 7. The CDR3 sequence: CASSLESGGDTDTQYF. The CDR3 bases are TGTGCCAGCAGTCTTGAAAGCGGGGGGGACACAGATACGCAGTATTTT.

This clonotype was counted ten times or more. This chain uses TRBV4-3 with TRBJ2-7, with 10 bases identical to TRBD2. Germline V gene sequence: CDR1 LGHNA, CDR2 YSLEER. With V trimmed by 4 bases and J by 1 base, 19 bases remained unmatched. This CDR3 has 20 residues. CDR3 in DNA: TGCGCCAGCAGCCGGATAATCGCGACTAGCGGGTTTCCAGAATCCTACGAGCAGTACTTC. This encodes CASSRIIATSGFPESYEQYF.

This clonotype has a handful of counts. The chain employs TRBV6-5 and TRBJ1-2; D perhaps matches TRBD1 (6 bases). Germline CDR1 is MNHEY and CDR2 is SVGAGI. Between the trimmed V and J ends, which lost 2 bases and 3 bases, there was a span of 13 bases. The length of the CDR3 is 15 residues. CDR3 sequence: CASSYGAGADYGYTF. In DNA, the CDR3 is TGTGCCAGCAGTTACGGGGCAGGGGCTGACTATGGCTACACCTTC.

Details on this clonotype: A single base separates this from a much larger clone, so it may be a read error. The genes are TRBV12-3 or TRBV12-4 and TRBJ2-3; D might be TRBD1 or TRBD2, each matching 5 bases. The CDR3 has 15 residues. CDR3 protein: CASSSGTEGTDMQYF. The CDR3, as DNA: TGTGCCAGCAGCTCGGGGACCGAGGGCACAGATATGCAGTATTTT.

This sequence joins TRBV2 and TRBJ1-4; D is possibly TRBD1 (6 bases). Trimming removed 6 bases from V and 8 bases from J, with 13 bases in between. Germline V gene data show CDR1 as SNHLY and CDR2 as FYNNEI. CDR3 length: 13 amino acids. The DNA of the CDR3 is TGTGCCAGCAGACAGGGACTGAGGGAAAAACTGTTTTTT. Protein: CASRQGLREKLFF.

This clonotype was picked up a small number of times. This rearrangement joins TRBV25-1 to TRBJ2-5; D is tentatively TRBD1 or TRBD2 (5 bases each). Germline CDR1 and CDR2: MGHDK and SYGVNS. The germline V and J ends were trimmed by 10 bases and 2 bases, with 14 bases remaining between them. This CDR3 is built from 13 residues. CDR3 sequence reads: CATGSGPQETQYF. For the CDR3, the DNA is TGTGCCACAGGGTCGGGACCTCAAGAGACCCAGTACTTC.

This clonotype appeared a few times. The chain employs TRBV20-1 and TRBJ2-7, with TRBD1 matching 7 bases. In germline, CDR1 is DFQATT, CDR2 SNEGSKA (reference sequence). V lost 5 bases and J lost 2; bases outside the gene matches: 3. This CDR3 has 12 amino acids. The CDR3 DNA reads TGCAGTGCTCACAGGGGACCCTACGAGCAGTACTTC. It is translated as CSAHRGPYEQYF.

The V call is TRBV28, the J call TRBJ1-6; D is perhaps TRBD1 (6 bases). The V gene lost 1 base and the J gene lost 13 bases, with 14 bases spanning the gap. There are 14 residues in the CDR3. Germline loops: CDR1 MDHEN, CDR2 SYDVKM. The CDR3 region has the DNA TGTGCCAGCAGTTTATTCGGGGGACATTACCCCCTCCACTTT. Translation: CASSLFGGHYPLHF.

This clonotype appeared a few times. The V gene is TRBV3-1, the J gene TRBJ1-5; D ambiguous. Trimming shortened V by 3 bases and J by 2 bases, and 14 bases separated the two germline ends. The CDR3 extends over 16 amino acids. Looked up from germline, CDR1 is LGHDT and CDR2 is YNNKEL (reference sequence). The CDR3 DNA reads as TGTGCCAGCAGCCACGGACTCAATTGGGGCAATCAGCCCCAGCATTTT. Translation: CASSHGLNWGNQPQHF. The whole variable domain, remainder taken from reference TRBV3-1 and TRBJ1-5, is DTAVSQTPKYLVTQMGNDKSIKCEQNLGHDTMYWYKQDSKKFLKIMFSYNNKELIINETVPNRFSPKSPDKAHLNLHINSLELGDSAVYFCASSHGLNWGNQPQHFGDGTRLSIL.

The chain recombines TRBV10-3 with TRBJ2-1, with no clear D. The DNA end is a closer match to TRBJ2-7, so the J assignment may be wrong. The CDR3 consists of 13 residues. Germline V gene lookup returns CDR1 ENHRY and CDR2 SYGVKD. The CDR3 coding sequence is TGTGCCATCAGTGAGGCAGGTGACAATGAGCAGTACTTC. Amino acid sequence: CAISEAGDNEQYF.

This clonotype has just a few counts. The chain has TRBV4-2 and TRBJ1-4; unclear D gene. Germline V gives CDR1 LGHNA, CDR2 YNFKEQ. Trimming shortened V by 0 bases and J by 3 bases, and 14 bases separated the two germline ends. This CDR3 is built from 17 residues. This chain's CDR3 is CASSQDSSFRANEKLFF. The CDR3 region has the DNA TGTGCCAGCAGCCAAGATAGCTCTTTCCGTGCTAATGAAAAACTGTTTTTT.

V is TRBV23-1 and J is TRBJ1-5; the match to TRBD1 covers 7 bases. TRBV23-1 is annotated as an ORF whose role is uncertain. J gave up 6 bases and V 4 bases, and 12 bases lay outside the gene matches. The CDR3 totals 16 residues. The CDR3: CASSRLSDRVVQPQHF. The DNA for the CDR3 is TGCGCCAGCAGTCGCCTCTCAGACAGGGTCGTTCAGCCCCAGCATTTT.

This clonotype has at least ten counts. The rearrangement uses TRBV12-3 or TRBV12-4 and TRBJ2-7; a possible D gene is TRBD1 (5 bases). Trimming took off 3 bases at V and 6 bases at J, with 12 bases between the two ends. The CDR3 runs 13 residues. CDR3 in DNA: TGTGCCAGCAGTTTTGACACCCAGGGCGAGCAGTACTTC. Translating gives CASSFDTQGEQYF.

This clonotype came up many times. V and J are TRBV12-3 or TRBV12-4 and TRBJ2-3; a possible D gene is TRBD2 (5 bases). Trimming removed 5 bases from V and 1 base from J, with 10 bases in between. This CDR3 is built from 14 residues. CDR3 in DNA: TGTGCCAGCAGTGGACTGGGAGGCACAGATACGCAGTATTTT. Its translation: CASSGLGGTDTQYF.

A few counts support this clonotype. The J gene is TRBJ2-3, the V gene TRBV28; 7 bases match TRBD1. This CDR3 is 18 amino acids long. Germline lookup yields CDR1 MDHEN and CDR2 SYDVKM. Trimming cost V 2 bases and J 0 bases; bases outside gene matches: 11. CDR3 protein: CASSLAGGVYTSTDTQYF. In nucleotides, the CDR3 is TGTGCCAGCAGTTTAGCAGGGGGAGTTTACACTAGCACAGATACGCAGTATTTT. Combining the CDR3 with reference TRBV28 and TRBJ2-3 gives the whole variable domain DVKVTQSSRYLVKRTGEKVFLECVQDMDHENMFWYRQDPGLGLRLIYFSYDVKMKEKGDIPEGYSVSREKKERFSLILESASTNQTSMYLCASSLAGGVYTSTDTQYFGPGTRLTVL.

The genes are TRBV5-1 and TRBJ2-1; no definite D call. The germline gives CDR1 SGHRS, CDR2 YFSETQ. The CDR3 spans 13 residues. V was clipped by 3 bases and J by 7 bases, with 11 bases between them. The CDR3 region has the DNA TGCGCCAGCAGCTCGGTTATTGGTAATGAGCAGTTCTTC. It codes for CASSSVIGNEQFF.

This clonotype appeared a few times. The genes are TRBV18 and TRBJ2-4; possibly TRBD1 for D (5 bases). The CDR3 is made up of 17 amino acids. V dropped 0 bases and J dropped 1 base, with 13 bases sitting between them. CDR1 and CDR2 from the germline V gene are KGHSH and LQKENI. DNA of the CDR3: TGTGCCAGCTCACCACCGAAGGCAGGGATGGCCAAAAACATTCAGTACTTC. Encoded protein: CASSPPKAGMAKNIQYF.

In its sample, this clonotype was seen a few times. V usage is TRBV25-1 and J usage is TRBJ1-2; unclear D gene. The germline V gene encodes CDR1 MGHDK and CDR2 SYGVNS. V was clipped by 3 bases and J by 7 bases, with 6 bases between them. This CDR3 has 11 residues. CDR3 sequence (DNA): TGTGCCAGCAGTGATCAAGCTGGCTACACCTTC. This gives the protein CASSDQAGYTF.

The chain carries TRBV2 and TRBJ2-2, with D perhaps TRBD1 or TRBD2 (5 bases each). Trimming pared 2 bases from V and 1 base from J, leaving 8 bases between. The CDR3 is made up of 15 amino acids. Germline V lookup: CDR1 SNHLY, CDR2 FYNNEI. The CDR3: CASSERGRNTGELFF. Here the CDR3 DNA reads TGTGCCAGCAGTGAACGGGGACGGAACACCGGGGAGCTGTTTTTT.

V gene TRBV7-2 combines with J gene TRBJ2-3; TRBD2 agrees at 8 bases. The length of the CDR3 is 16 residues. Germline values: CDR1 SGHTA, CDR2 FQGNSA. J lost 1 base, V lost 1 base, and 4 bases had no gene match. The CDR3 DNA is TGTGCCAGCAGCTTAGTTCCAGCGGGGGGCACAGATACGCAGTATTTT. It codes for CASSLVPAGGTDTQYF.

This clonotype appeared a few times. The chain uses TRBV20-1 and TRBJ1-4; no clear D. The CDR3 totals 16 residues. Germline CDR1 DFQATT, CDR2 SNEGSKA (reference sequence). Trimming left V 3 bases short and J 0 bases short, with 14 bases between. CDR3 nucleotide sequence: TGCAGTGCTAGTTCCCCACATGAGGCAACTAATGAAAAACTGTTTTTT. It yields the protein CSASSPHEATNEKLFF.

This chain uses TRBV20-1 with TRBJ1-5, with TRBD1 matching 9 bases. Germline V gene sequence: CDR1 DFQATT, CDR2 SNEGSKA (reference sequence). The CDR3 totals 14 residues. V was pared by 6 bases and J by 7 bases, with 10 bases of the junction left unmatched. The CDR3 nucleotides are TGCAGTGCCTCCAGGACAGGGGAAAGGCAGCCCCAGCATTTT. The encoded protein is CSASRTGERQPQHF.

The chain uses TRBV20-1 and TRBJ2-1; TRBD2 matches at 9 bases. This CDR3 is built from 16 residues. Germline assignment: CDR1 DFQATT and CDR2 SNEGSKA (reference sequence). V trimming: 0 bases; J trimming: 2 bases; junction bases outside the gene matches: 5. The CDR3 is CSARDWKRGAYNEQFF. For the CDR3, the DNA is TGCAGTGCTAGAGATTGGAAGCGGGGGGCCTACAATGAGCAGTTCTTC.

This clonotype showed up just a few times. The chain recombines TRBV12-3 or TRBV12-4 with TRBJ2-3, with D possibly being TRBD2 (5 bases). V lost 7 bases to trimming and J lost 1 base, with 12 bases between them. This CDR3 region has 14 residues. CDR3 residues: CASTQPGGTDTQYF. Written as DNA, the CDR3 is TGTGCCAGCACCCAACCCGGGGGCACAGATACGCAGTATTTT.

The chain is built from TRBV20-1 and TRBJ1-1; D unclear. Trimming took 6 bases from V and 5 from J, leaving 16 bases between them. CDR3 size: 13 residues. In germline, CDR1 is DFQATT, CDR2 SNEGSKA (reference sequence). The CDR3 protein is CSATDRRGTEAFF. The CDR3 coding sequence is TGCAGTGCCACGGACCGACGGGGTACTGAAGCTTTCTTT.

This clonotype showed up just once. Mismatch with germline at one junction end may stem from a read error. The chain has TRBV4-3 and TRBJ1-2; D is undetermined. Germline loops: CDR1 LGHNA, CDR2 YSLEER. The CDR3 extends over 15 amino acids. The CDR3 reads CASSQEAYGHYDYTF. CDR3 bases: TGCGCCAGCAGCCAAGAAGCATACGGTCACTATGACTACACCTTC.